This T cell receptor beta chain was captured by sequencing in a study of control samples from healthy donors and cancer patients. Method: immunoSEQ multiplex PCR; TCRdb's copy keeps in-frame clones and lacks some. The sample comprises around 70,000 clones, 85% to 95% of which are singletons, and over 2.5% rests with the top ten. CDR1 is MNHEY and CDR2 is SVGEGT in the germline V gene. This CDR3 has 15 residues. The V gene lost 2 bases and the J gene lost 4 bases, with 15 bases spanning the gap. Sequencing used blood. The genes are TRBV6-2 or TRBV6-3 and TRBJ2-7; maybe TRBD1 (5 bases). The clonotype was recovered from a woman aged 25 to 45 in good health. The CDR3 sequence is CASSYRQGKGYEQYF. CDR3 DNA: TGTGCCAGCAGTTACCGCCAGGGAAAGGGGTACGAGCAGTACTTC.